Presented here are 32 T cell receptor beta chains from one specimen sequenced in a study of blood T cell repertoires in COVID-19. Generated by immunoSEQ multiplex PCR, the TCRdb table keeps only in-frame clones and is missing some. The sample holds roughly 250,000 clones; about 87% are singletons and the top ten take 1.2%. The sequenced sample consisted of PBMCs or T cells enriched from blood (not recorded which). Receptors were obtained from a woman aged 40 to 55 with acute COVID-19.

The CDR3: CASSLTTGSMNTEAFF. The CDR3 bases are TGTGCCAGCAGCTTAACGACAGGGAGCATGAACACTGAAGCTTTCTTT. V gene TRBV7-2 combines with J gene TRBJ1-1; TRBD1 matches at 7 bases. The germline CDR1 and CDR2 sequences are SGHTA and FQGNSA. The CDR3 sequence is 16 residues long. The V segment lost 2 bases and the J segment 0 bases; nucleotides outside the gene matches: 6.

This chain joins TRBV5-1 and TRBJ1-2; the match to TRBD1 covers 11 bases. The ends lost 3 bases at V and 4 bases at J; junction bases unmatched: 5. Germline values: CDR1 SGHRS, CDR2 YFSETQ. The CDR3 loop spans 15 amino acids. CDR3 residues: CASSSGTGGPYGYTF. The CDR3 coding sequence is TGCGCCAGCAGCTCTGGGACAGGGGGTCCCTATGGCTACACCTTC.

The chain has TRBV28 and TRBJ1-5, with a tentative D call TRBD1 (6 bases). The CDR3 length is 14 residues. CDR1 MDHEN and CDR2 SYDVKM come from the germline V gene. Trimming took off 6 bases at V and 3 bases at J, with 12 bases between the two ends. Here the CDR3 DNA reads TGTGCCAGCAGAGGGGCAGGGGCCAATCAGCCCCAGCATTTT. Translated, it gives CASRGAGANQPQHF.

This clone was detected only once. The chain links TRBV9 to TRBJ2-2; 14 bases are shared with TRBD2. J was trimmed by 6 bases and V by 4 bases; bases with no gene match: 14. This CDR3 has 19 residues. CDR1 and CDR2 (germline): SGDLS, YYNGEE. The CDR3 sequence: CASSMGLAGVYGESGELFF. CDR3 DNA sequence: TGTGCCAGCAGCATGGGACTAGCGGGAGTTTATGGGGAGTCCGGGGAGCTGTTTTTT.

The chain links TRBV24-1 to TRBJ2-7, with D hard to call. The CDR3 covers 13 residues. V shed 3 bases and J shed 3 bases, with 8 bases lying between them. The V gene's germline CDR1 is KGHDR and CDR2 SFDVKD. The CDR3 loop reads CATSDPPGYEQYF. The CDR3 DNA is TGTGCCACCAGTGATCCGCCAGGCTACGAGCAGTACTTC.

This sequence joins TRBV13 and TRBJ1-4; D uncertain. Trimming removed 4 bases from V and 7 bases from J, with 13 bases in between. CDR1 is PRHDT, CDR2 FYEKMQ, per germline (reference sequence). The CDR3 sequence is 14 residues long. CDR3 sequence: CASSSRLIGEKLFF. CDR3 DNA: TGTGCCAGCAGCTCCCGTCTGATCGGTGAAAAACTGTTTTTT.

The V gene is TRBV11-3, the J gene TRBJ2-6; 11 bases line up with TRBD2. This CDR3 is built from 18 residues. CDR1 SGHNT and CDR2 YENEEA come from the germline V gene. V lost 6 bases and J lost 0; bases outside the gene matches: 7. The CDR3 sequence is CASRERGLAVSGANVLTF. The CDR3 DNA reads TGTGCCAGCAGAGAAAGGGGACTAGCGGTCTCTGGGGCCAACGTCCTGACTTTC.

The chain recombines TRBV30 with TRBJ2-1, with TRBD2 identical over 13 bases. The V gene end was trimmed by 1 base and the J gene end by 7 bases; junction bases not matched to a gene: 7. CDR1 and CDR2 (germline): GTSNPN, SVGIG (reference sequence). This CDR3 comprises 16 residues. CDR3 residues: CAWSGTSGRAENEQFF. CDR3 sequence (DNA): TGTGCCTGGAGTGGTACTAGCGGGAGGGCCGAAAATGAGCAGTTCTTC.

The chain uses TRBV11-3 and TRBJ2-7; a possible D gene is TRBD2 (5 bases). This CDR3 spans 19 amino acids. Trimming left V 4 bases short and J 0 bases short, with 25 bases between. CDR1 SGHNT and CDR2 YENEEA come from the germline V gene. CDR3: CASSSNTGYGGTSSYEQYF. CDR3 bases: TGTGCCAGCAGCTCCAATACGGGGTACGGCGGTACGAGCTCCTACGAGCAGTACTTC.

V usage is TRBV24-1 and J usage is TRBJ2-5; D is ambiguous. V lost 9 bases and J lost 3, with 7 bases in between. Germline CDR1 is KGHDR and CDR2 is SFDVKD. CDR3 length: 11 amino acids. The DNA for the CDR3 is TGTGCCACCTCCCAAAAAGAGACCCAGTACTTC. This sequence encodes CATSQKETQYF.

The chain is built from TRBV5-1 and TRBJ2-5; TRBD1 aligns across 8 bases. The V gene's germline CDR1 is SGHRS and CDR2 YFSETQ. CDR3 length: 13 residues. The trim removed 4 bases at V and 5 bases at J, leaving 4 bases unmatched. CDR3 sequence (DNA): TGCGCCAGCAGCCTGGACAGGGCGGAGACCCAGTACTTC. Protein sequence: CASSLDRAETQYF. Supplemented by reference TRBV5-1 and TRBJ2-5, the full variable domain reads KAGVTQTPRYLIKTRGQQVTLSCSPISGHRSVSWYQQTPGQGLQFLFEYFSETQRNKGNFPGRFSGRQFSNSRSEMNVSTLELGDSALYLCASSLDRAETQYFGPGTRLLVL.

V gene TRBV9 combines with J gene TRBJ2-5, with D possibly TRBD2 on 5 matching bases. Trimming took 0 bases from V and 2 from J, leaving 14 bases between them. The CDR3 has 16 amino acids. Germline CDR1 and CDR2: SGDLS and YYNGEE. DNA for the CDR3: TGTGCCAGCAGCGTAGCTCCGTCTAGCCTACAAGAGACCCAGTACTTC. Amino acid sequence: CASSVAPSSLQETQYF.

The CDR3 here is CATSRGQVSYEQYF. CDR3 DNA: TGTGCCACCAGCAGAGGACAGGTCTCCTACGAGCAGTACTTC. The genes are TRBV15 and TRBJ2-7; possibly TRBD1 for D (6 bases). Germline CDR1 is LNHNV and CDR2 is YYDKDF (reference sequence). The CDR3 has 14 residues. Trimming stripped 1 base from V and 0 bases from J, with 7 bases between.

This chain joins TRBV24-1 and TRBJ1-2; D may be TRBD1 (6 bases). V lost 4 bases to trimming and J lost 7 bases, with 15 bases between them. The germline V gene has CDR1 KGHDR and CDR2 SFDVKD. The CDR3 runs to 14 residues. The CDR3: CATSDDAGVGGYTF. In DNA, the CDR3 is TGTGCCACCAGTGACGACGCAGGGGTGGGTGGCTACACCTTC.

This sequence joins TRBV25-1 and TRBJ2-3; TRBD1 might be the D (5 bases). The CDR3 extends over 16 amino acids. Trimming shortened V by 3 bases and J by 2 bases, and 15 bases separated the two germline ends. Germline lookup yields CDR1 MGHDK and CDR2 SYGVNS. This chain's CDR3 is CASSESLGAVTDTQYF. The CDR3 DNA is TGTGCCAGCAGTGAGTCACTTGGGGCTGTCACAGATACGCAGTATTTT.

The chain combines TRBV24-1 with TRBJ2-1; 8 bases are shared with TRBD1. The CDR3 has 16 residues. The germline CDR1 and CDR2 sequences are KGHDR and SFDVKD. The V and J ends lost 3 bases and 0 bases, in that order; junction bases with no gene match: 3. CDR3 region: CATSDLGTGSYNEQFF. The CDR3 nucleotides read TGTGCCACCAGTGATCTCGGGACAGGCTCCTACAATGAGCAGTTCTTC.

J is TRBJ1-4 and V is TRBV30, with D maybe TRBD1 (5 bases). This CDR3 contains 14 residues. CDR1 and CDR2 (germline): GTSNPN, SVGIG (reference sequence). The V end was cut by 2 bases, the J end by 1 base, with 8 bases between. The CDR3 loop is CAWSPGGTNEKLFF. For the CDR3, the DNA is TGTGCCTGGAGTCCGGGGGGAACTAATGAAAAACTGTTTTTT.

The CDR3 loop reads CASSIRATNEKLFF. The CDR3 nucleotides read TGCGCCAGCAGCATCAGGGCTACTAATGAAAAACTGTTTTTT. The chain employs TRBV5-1 and TRBJ1-4, with D possibly being TRBD1 (5 bases). Germline lookup yields CDR1 SGHRS and CDR2 YFSETQ. V shed 4 bases and J shed 2 bases, with 9 bases lying between them. The CDR3 loop spans 14 amino acids.

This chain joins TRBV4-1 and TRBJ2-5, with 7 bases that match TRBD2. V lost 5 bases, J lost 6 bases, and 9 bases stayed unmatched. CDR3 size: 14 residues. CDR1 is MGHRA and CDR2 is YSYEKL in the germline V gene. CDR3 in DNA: TGCGCCAGCAGCACTGGGGAGGGTAGGAAGACCCAGTACTTC. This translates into CASSTGEGRKTQYF.

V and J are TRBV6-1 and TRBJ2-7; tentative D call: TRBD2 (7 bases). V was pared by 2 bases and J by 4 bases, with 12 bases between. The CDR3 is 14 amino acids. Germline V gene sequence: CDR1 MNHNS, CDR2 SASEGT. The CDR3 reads CASSEKGGLYEQYV. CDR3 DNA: TGTGCCAGCAGTGAAAAGGGGGGGCTTTACGAGCAGTACGTC.

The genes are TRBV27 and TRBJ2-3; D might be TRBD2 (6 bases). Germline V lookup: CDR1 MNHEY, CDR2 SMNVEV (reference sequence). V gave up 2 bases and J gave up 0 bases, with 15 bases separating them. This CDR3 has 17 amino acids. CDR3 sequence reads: CASSLGFLATSTDTQYF. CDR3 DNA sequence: TGTGCCAGCAGTTTAGGGTTTCTAGCGACTAGCACAGATACGCAGTATTTT.

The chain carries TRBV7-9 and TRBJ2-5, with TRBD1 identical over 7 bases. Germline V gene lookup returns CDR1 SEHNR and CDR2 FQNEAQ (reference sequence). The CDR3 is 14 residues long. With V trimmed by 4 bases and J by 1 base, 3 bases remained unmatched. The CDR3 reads CASSYDRVQETQYF. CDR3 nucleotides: TGTGCCAGCAGCTACGACAGGGTCCAAGAGACCCAGTACTTC. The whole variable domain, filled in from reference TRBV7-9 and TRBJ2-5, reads DTGVSQNPRHKITKRGQNVTFRCDPISEHNRLYWYRQTLGQGPEFLTYFQNEAQLEKSRLLSDRFSAERPKGSFSTLEIQRTEQGDSAMYLCASSYDRVQETQYFGPGTRLLVL.

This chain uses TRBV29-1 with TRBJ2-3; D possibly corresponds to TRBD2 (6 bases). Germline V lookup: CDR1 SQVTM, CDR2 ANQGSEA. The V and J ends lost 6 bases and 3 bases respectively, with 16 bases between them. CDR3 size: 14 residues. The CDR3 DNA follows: TGCAGCGTCCCGGAGGGGAGTGGGACAGATACGCAGTATTTT. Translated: CSVPEGSGTDTQYF.

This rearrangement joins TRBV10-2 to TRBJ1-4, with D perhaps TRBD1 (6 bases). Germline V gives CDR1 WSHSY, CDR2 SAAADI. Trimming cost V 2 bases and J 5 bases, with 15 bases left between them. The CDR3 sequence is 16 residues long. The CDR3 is CASSELGQLENEKLFF. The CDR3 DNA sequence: TGCGCCAGCAGTGAGCTAGGACAGCTAGAGAATGAAAAACTGTTTTTT.

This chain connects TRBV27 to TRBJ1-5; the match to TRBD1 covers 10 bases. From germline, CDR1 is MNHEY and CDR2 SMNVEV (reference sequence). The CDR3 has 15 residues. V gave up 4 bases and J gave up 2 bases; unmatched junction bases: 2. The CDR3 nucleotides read TGTGCCAGCAGTTACGGGACAGGGGGCAATCAGCCCCAGCATTTT. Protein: CASSYGTGGNQPQHF.

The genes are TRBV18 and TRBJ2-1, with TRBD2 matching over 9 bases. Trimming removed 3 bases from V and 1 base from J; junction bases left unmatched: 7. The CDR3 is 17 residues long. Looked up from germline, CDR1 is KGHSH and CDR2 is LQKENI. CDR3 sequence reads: CASSPVGGRGSYNEQFF. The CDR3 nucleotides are TGTGCCAGCTCACCTGTCGGCGGGAGGGGTTCCTACAATGAGCAGTTCTTC.

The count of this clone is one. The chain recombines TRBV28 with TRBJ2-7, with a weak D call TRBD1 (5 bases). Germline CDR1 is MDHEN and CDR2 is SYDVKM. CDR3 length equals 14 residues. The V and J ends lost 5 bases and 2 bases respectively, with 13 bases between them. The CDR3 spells CASSTPRTTYEQYF. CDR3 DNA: TGTGCCAGCAGTACTCCGAGGACAACCTACGAGCAGTACTTC.

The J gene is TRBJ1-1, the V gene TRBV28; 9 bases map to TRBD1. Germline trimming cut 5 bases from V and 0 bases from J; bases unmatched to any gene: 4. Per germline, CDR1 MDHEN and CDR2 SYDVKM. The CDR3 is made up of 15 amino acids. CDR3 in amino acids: CASSLQGAVNTEAFF. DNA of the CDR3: TGTGCCAGCAGTCTACAGGGGGCGGTGAACACTGAAGCTTTCTTT.

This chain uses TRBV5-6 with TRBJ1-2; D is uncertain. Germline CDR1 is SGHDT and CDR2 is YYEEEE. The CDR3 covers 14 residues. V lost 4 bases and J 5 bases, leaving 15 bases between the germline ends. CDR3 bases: TGTGCCAGCAGCCCTCAAGGCGGTCTATATGGCTACACCTTC. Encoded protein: CASSPQGGLYGYTF.

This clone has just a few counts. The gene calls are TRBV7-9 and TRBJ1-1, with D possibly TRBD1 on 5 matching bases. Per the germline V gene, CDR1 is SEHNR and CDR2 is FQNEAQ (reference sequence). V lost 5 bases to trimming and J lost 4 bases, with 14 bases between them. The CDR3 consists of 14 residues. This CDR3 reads CASSPGGTTTEAFF. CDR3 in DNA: TGTGCCAGCAGCCCGGGAGGGACGACCACTGAAGCTTTCTTT.

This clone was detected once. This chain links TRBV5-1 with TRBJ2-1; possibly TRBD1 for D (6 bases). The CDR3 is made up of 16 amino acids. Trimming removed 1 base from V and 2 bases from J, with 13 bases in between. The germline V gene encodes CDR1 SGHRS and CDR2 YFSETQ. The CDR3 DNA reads TGCGCCAGCAGCTTGTCTACAGGGTGGACCTACAATGAGCAGTTCTTC. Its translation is CASSLSTGWTYNEQFF.

CDR3 in amino acids: CASSYGTTNTGELFF. The CDR3 DNA follows: TGTGCCAGCAGTTACGGCACGACGAACACCGGGGAGCTGTTTTTT. The genes are TRBV6-5 and TRBJ2-2, with D uncertain. Germline lookup yields CDR1 MNHEY and CDR2 SVGAGI. The V end lost 2 bases, the J end lost 0 bases, and 7 bases lay between the germline ends. The length of the CDR3 is 15 residues.